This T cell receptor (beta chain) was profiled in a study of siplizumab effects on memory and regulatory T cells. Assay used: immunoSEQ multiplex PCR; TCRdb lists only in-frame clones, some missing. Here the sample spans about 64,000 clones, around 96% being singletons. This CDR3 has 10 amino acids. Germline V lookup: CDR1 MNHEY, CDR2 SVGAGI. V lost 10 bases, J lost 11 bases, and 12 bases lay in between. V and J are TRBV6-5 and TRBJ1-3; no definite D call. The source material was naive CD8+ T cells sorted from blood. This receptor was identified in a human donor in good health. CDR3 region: CAIRSAAIYF. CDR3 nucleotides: TGTGCCATCAGGAGCGCCGCCATATATTTT.